This entry describes one T cell receptor (beta chain). The antigen remains unidentified. Thawed PBMCs were FACS-sorted into unstimulated CD4+CD25+CD127- regulatory T cells, CD4+CD25- non-regulatory cells, CD4 and CD8 cells. This record comes from a study of Tregs in tolerant kidney transplant recipients. Findings and caveats of the study: Biological reproducibility was not directly addressed in this study. Tregs expanded with activated donor B cells seemed most donor-specific.

The CDR3 is 15 residues long. Trimming cost V 6 bases and J 4 bases, with 18 bases left between them. Per germline, CDR1 MNHNY and CDR2 SVGAGI (reference sequence). Measured with immunoSEQ multiplex PCR; TCRdb has only the in-frame clones, and not every one. This sample carries tens of thousands of clones, about four fifths of them seen once, and the ten largest clones take 3.5% to 5.5%. The sample was CD4+ T cells from blood. The chain links TRBV6-6 to TRBJ1-2, with D perhaps TRBD1 (5 bases). This receptor was obtained from a human donor in good health. CDR3 DNA: TGTGCCAGCAGGCTGACTAGCGGGGCGGGCTATGGCTACACCTTC. This codes for CASRLTSGAGYGYTF.